A selection of T cell receptor beta chains follows, all from one sample in a study of cytomegalovirus exposure and HLA in healthy donors. Method: immunoSEQ multiplex PCR; TCRdb's copy keeps in-frame clones and lacks some. The sample lists nearly 95,000 clones, 75% to 85% occurring once. The specimen was PBMCs. The source is a woman in her thirties or forties in good health and CMV-seronegative. The CDR3 runs from the conserved cysteine through the conserved F or W. A D gene is named only where the DNA matches it firmly. Clone size is stated in some rows and not others, as once, few, many or a class when expanded.

>TRBJ2-7|TRBD1|-|TRBV28
CASSRWRTGSSYEQYF
TGTGCCAGCAGTCGTTGGAGGACAGGTAGCTCCTACGAGCAGTACTTC
>TRBJ1-5|-|few|TRBV7-9
CASSFAPGQPQHF
TGTGCCAGCAGCTTTGCTCCTGGCCAGCCCCAGCATTTT
>TRBJ2-1|-|few|TRBV11-3
CASSLRGQQFF
TGTGCCAGCAGCTTGCGGGGCCAGCAGTTCTTC
>TRBJ1-4|TRBD1|-|TRBV7-2
CASSIDRGGWEKLFF
TGTGCCAGCAGCATCGACAGGGGAGGGTGGGAAAAACTGTTTTTT
>TRBJ2-5|-|-|TRBV9
CASSVGGIQETQYF
TGTGCCAGCAGCGTAGGCGGAATCCAAGAGACCCAGTACTTC
>TRBJ1-6|TRBD1|-|TRBV7-2
CASSSQGVNSPLHF
TGTGCCAGCAGCAGTCAGGGGGTTAATTCACCCCTCCACTTT
>TRBJ1-3|TRBD1|-|TRBV4-2
CASSQDNPGGGNTIYF
TGTGCCAGCAGCCAAGATAACCCAGGGGGAGGAAACACCATATATTTT
>TRBJ1-6|-|-|TRBV9
CASSGTVHNSPLHF
TGTGCCAGCAGCGGGACTGTACATAATTCACCCCTCCACTTT
>TRBJ2-7|TRBD2|-|TRBV4-2
CASSHRTSGGDYEQYF
TGTGCCAGCAGCCACAGGACTAGCGGGGGCGACTACGAGCAGTACTTC
>TRBJ2-5|-|few|TRBV5-6
CASSLRGFDQYF
TGTGCCAGCAGCTTGCGGGGGTTCGACCAGTACTTC
>TRBJ2-3|TRBD2|once|TRBV7-3
CASSFRAGGGTDTQYF
TGTGCCAGCAGCTTTAGAGCGGGGGGCGGCACAGATACGCAGTATTTT
>TRBJ2-7|-|few|TRBV4-1
CASSQGLRWETYEQYF
TGCGCCAGCAGCCAAGGGTTAAGGTGGGAGACCTACGAGCAGTACTTC
>TRBJ1-3|-|-|TRBV29-1
CSVDQRGNSGNTIYF
TGCAGCGTTGACCAGCGGGGGAACTCTGGAAACACCATATATTTT
>TRBJ2-1|TRBD2|-|TRBV5-6
CASSIAGRVPNDEQFF
TGTGCCAGCAGCATTGCAGGGAGGGTTCCTAACGATGAGCAGTTCTTC
>TRBJ2-7|TRBD2|few|TRBV10-3
CAISERGDSYEQYF
TGTGCCATCAGTGAGCGGGGGGATTCCTACGAGCAGTACTTC
>TRBJ1-1|-|-|TRBV6-5
CASSYQGRAFF
TGTGCCAGCAGTTACCAGGGTCGAGCTTTCTTT
>TRBJ2-2|-|-|TRBV4-3
CASSQDPLTGELFF
TGCGCCAGCAGCCAAGATCCCCTGACCGGGGAGCTGTTTTTT
>TRBJ1-3|TRBD1|few|TRBV7-9
CASSRDSRNTIYF
TGTGCCAGCAGCCGGGACAGTAGAAACACCATATATTTT
>TRBJ2-7|-|-|TRBV2
CASSEAGSGFYEQYF
TGTGCCAGCAGTGAAGCTGGGAGTGGATTCTACGAGCAGTACTTC
>TRBJ2-3|-|-|TRBV6-4
CASSGGAHTDTQYF
TGTGCCAGCAGTGGCGGGGCCCACACAGATACGCAGTATTTT
>TRBJ2-1|TRBD1|-|TRBV19
CASTPSTGVSYNEQFF
TGTGCCAGTACTCCCTCGACAGGGGTTTCCTACAATGAGCAGTTCTTC
>TRBJ1-2|-|-|TRBV7-2
CASSSPPGGYTF
TGTGCCAGCAGCTCCCCCCCCGGGGGCTACACCTTC
>TRBJ1-5|TRBD1|-|TRBV10-3
CAISEQGLGQPQHF
TGTGCCATCAGTGAACAGGGGTTGGGGCAGCCCCAGCATTTT
>TRBJ1-1|TRBD1|-|TRBV10-3
CAISRGQGGTEAFF
TGTGCCATCAGCCGAGGACAGGGTGGCACTGAAGCTTTCTTT
>TRBJ1-2|-|once|TRBV5-6
CASSKRGGRDGYTF
TGTGCCAGCAGCAAACGAGGGGGTAGGGATGGCTACACCTTC